This T cell receptor beta chain was recorded in a study of PD-L1 blockade in urothelial cancer. Study as a whole: Patients had been given 0 to 3 earlier chemotherapy regimens. Blood yielded a median of around 150,000 T cells per sample. Samples of blood were analyzed 3 weeks (second dose) and 6 weeks after treatment start.

The CDR3 is made up of 14 amino acids. V was shortened by 2 bases and J by 4 bases, with 11 bases between the two germline ends. Germline values: CDR1 MNHEY, CDR2 SMNVEV (reference sequence). The time point is: pretreatment peripheral blood. Method: immunoSEQ multiplex PCR; TCRdb's copy keeps in-frame clones and lacks some. The sample carries 100,000 to 150,000 clones, roughly 84% recorded once. The TCR was taken from a man aged 45-65 years with urothelial cancer. V is TRBV27 and J is TRBJ1-2; D is possibly TRBD1 (6 bases). Source: PBMCs, taken around atezolizumab (anti-PD-L1) treatment. CDR3 nucleotide sequence: TGTGCCAGCAGTTTAGGTCTGGGGGCCTATGGCTACACCTTC. It codes for CASSLGLGAYGYTF.